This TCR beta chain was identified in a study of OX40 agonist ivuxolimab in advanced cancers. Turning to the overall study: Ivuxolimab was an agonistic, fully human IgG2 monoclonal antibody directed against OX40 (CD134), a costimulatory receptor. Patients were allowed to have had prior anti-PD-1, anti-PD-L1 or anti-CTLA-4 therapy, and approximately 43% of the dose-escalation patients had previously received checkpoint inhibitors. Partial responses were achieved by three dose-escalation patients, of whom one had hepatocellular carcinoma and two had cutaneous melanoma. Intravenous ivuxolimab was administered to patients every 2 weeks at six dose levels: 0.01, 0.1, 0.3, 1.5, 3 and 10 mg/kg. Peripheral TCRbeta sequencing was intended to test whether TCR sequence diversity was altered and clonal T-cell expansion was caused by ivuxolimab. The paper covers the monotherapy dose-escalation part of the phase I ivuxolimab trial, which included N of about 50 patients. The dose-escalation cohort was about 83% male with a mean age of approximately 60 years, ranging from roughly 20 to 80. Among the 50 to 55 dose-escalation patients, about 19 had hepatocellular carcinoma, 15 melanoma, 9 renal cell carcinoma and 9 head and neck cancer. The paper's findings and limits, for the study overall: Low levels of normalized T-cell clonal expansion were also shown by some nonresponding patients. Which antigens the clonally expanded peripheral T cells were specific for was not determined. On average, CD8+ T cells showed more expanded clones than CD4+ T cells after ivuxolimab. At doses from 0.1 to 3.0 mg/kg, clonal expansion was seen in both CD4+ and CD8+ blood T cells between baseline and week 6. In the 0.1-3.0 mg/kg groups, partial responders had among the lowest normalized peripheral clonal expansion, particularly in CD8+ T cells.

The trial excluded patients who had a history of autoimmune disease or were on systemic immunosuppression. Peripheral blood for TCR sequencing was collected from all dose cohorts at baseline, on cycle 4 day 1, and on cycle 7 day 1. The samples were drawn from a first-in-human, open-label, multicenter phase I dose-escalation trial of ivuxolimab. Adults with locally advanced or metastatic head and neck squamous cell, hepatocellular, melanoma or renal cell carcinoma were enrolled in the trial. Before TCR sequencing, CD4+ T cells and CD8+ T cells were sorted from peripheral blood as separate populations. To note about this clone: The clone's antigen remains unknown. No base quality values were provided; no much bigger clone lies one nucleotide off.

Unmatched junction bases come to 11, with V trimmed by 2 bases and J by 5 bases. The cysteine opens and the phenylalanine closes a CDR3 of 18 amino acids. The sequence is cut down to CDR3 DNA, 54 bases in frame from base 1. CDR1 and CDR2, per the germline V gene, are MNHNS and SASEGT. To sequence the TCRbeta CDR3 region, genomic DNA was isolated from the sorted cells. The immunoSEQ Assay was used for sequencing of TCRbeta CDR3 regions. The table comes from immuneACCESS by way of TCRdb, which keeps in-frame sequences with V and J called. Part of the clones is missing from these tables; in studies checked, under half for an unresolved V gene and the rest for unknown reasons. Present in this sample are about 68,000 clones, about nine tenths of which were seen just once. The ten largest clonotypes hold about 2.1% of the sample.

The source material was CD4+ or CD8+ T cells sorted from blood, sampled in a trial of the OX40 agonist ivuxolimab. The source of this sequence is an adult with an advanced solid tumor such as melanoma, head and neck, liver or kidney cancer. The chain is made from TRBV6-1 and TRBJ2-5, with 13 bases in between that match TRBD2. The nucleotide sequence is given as TGTGCCAGCAGTGAAAGGAGAACTAGCGGGGGGGCCCGGGAGACCCAGTACTTC. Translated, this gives CASSERRTSGGARETQYF.